Sequencing of this T cell receptor beta chain was carried out in a study of shared clonotypes between healthy human individuals. General study findings and limits: Sequencing of the sorted subsets was shown by rarefaction to be incomplete despite large depth. Naive subsets tended to show greater estimated richness than memory subsets.

Assay used: immunoSEQ multiplex PCR; TCRdb lists only in-frame clones, some missing. The sample lists 1.4 million or so clones; 98% to 99% were seen once. As for this clone: The antigen remains unidentified.

Germline V gene sequence: CDR1 LGHNT, CDR2 FRNRAP. This CDR3 comprises 15 residues. The V end was cut by 8 bases, the J end by 0 bases, with 16 bases between. The sequence came from a man aged 25-45 years in good health. This chain joins TRBV12-5 and TRBJ1-1; D may be TRBD1 (6 bases). The sample comprised naive CD4+ T cells sorted from blood. Subset noted: CD45RA+ positively selected. The CDR3 nucleotides are TGTGCTAGTAGCCGGGACACACTCATGAACACTGAAGCTTTCTTT. Translating gives CASSRDTLMNTEAFF.